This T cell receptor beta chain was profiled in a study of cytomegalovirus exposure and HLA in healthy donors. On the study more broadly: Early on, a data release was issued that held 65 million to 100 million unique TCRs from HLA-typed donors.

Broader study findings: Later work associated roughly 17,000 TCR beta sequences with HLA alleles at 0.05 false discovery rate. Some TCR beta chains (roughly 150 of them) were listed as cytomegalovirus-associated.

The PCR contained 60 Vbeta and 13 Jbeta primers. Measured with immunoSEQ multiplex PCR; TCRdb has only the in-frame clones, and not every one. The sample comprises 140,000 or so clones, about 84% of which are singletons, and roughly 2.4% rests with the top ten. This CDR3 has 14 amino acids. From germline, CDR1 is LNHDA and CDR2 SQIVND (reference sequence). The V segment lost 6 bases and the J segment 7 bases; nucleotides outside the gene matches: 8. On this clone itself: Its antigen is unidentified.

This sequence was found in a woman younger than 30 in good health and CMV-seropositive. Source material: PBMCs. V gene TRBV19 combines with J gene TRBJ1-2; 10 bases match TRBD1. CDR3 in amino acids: CASSPRGQGSGYTF. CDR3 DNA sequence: TGTGCCAGTAGCCCCAGGGGACAGGGGTCTGGCTACACCTTC.